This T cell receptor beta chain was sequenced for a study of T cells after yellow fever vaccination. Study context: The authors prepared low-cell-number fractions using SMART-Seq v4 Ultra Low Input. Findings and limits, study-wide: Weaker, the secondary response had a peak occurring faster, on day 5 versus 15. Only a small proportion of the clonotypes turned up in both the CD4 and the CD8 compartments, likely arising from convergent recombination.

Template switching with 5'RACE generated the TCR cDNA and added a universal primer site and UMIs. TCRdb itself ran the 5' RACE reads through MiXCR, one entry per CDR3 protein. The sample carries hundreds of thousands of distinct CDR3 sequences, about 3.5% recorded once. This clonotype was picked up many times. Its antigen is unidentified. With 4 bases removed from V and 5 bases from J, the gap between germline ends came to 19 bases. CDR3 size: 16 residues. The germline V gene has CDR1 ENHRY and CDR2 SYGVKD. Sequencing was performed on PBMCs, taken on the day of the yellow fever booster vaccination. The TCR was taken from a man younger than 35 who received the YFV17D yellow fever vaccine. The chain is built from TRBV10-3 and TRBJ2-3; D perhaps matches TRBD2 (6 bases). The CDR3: CAISGGSGGARDTQYF. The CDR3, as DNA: TGTGCCATCAGTGGCGGGTCCGGGGGAGCTCGAGATACGCAGTATTTT.